Sequencing of this T cell receptor beta chain was carried out in a study of glioma-infiltrating T cells after dendritic cell vaccination. In the study overall: Autologous tumor lysate was loaded overnight onto monocyte-derived dendritic cells grown about seven days with IL-4 and GM-CSF.

Study-level findings and limits: Few patients contributed both blood and tumor specimens.

In regard to this clone: Its matching antigen is unknown.

Time point given: after dendritic cell vaccination, including at tumor progression/relapse. The PCR used 60 V beta and 13 J beta primers. Profiling relied on immunoSEQ multiplex PCR, and the TCRdb table lists in-frame clones only, not all of them. The sample lists fewer than 65,000 clones, about 88% occurring once. The V gene lost 3 bases and the J gene lost 8 bases, with 13 bases spanning the gap. Germline loops: CDR1 ENHRY, CDR2 SYGVKD. The CDR3 contains 13 residues. The sample was blood, taken after dendritic cell vaccination. The TCR originated in a human donor with glioblastoma. This sequence joins TRBV10-3 and TRBJ1-1; no firm D call. CDR3 protein: CAISEASKVEAFF. Written as DNA, the CDR3 is TGTGCCATCAGTGAAGCGTCCAAAGTCGAAGCTTTCTTT.